The following is a TCR beta chain sequence with its context. In the original processing: Reference gene primer amplification gave nucleated cell count estimates. The data were produced by immunoSEQ multiplex PCR, yet TCRdb's version contains in-frame clones alone and is incomplete. V, J and clone size are taken as reported in that table, and D and trimming were inferred from the DNA itself. The data contain around 320,000 clones, 90% of them seen just once; the ten biggest clones take up 3.5% to 4.5%. Participants, roughly 18 to 90 years old, spanned fewer than 30 US areas. Cohorts were determined from participant-reported clinical history. This entry is derived from a study of blood T cell repertoires in COVID-19. Study details: Specimens from acute and convalescent COVID-19 originated in the United States, Italy and Spain.

The CDR3 spans 13 residues. Trimming took off 5 bases at V and 2 bases at J, with 9 bases between the two ends. The specimen was PBMCs or T cells enriched from blood (not recorded which). The genes are TRBV12-3 or TRBV12-4 and TRBJ1-1, with TRBD1 as a possible D gene (5 bases). The sequence derives from a woman aged 18 to 35 with acute COVID-19. In DNA form, the CDR3 reads TGTGCCAGCAGTCCCAGGGTCAACACTGAAGCTTTCTTT. It encodes CASSPRVNTEAFF.